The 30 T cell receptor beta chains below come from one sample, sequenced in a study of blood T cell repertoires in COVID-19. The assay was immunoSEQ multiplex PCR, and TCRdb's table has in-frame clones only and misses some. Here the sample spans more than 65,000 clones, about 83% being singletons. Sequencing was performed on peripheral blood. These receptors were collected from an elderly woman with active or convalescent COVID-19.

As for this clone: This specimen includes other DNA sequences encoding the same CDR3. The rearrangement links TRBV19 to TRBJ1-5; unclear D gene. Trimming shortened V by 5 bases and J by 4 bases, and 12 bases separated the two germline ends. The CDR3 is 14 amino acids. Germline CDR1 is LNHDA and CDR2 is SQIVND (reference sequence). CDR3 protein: CASSPSGGNQPQHF. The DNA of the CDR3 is TGTGCCAGTAGTCCCAGCGGAGGGAATCAGCCCCAGCATTTT.

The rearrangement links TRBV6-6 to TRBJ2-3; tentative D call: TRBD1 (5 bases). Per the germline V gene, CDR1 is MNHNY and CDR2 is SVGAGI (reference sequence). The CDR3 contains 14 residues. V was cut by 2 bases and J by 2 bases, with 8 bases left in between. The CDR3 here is CASSYPRATDTQYF. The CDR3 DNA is TGTGCCAGCAGTTACCCCAGGGCCACAGATACGCAGTATTTT.

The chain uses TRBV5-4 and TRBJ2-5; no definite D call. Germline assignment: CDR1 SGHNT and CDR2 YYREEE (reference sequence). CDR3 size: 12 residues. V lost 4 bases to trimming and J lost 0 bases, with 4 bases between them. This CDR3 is CASSVDQETQYF. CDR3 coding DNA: TGTGCCAGCAGCGTCGACCAAGAGACCCAGTACTTC.

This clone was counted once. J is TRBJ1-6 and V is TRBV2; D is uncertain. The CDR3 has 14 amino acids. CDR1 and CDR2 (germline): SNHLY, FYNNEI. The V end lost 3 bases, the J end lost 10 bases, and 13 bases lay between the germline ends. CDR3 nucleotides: TGTGCCAGCAGTGAGGCCAGGAGGTCGTCACCCCTCCACTTT. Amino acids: CASSEARRSSPLHF. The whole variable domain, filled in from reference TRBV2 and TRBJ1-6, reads EPEVTQTPSHQVTQMGQEVILRCVPISNHLYFYWYRQILGQKVEFLVSFYNNEISEKSEIFDDQFSVERPDGSNFTLKIRSTKLEDSAMYFCASSEARRSSPLHFGNGTRLTVT.

CDR3 amino acids: CASSLAGGSYEQYF. CDR3 bases: TGTGCCAGCAGCTTAGCGGGGGGGTCCTACGAGCAGTACTTC. V gene TRBV7-2 combines with J gene TRBJ2-7, with TRBD2 matching 7 bases. CDR3 size: 14 residues. Germline CDR1 SGHTA, CDR2 FQGNSA. V was pared by 0 bases and J by 1 base, with 0 bases of the junction left unmatched.

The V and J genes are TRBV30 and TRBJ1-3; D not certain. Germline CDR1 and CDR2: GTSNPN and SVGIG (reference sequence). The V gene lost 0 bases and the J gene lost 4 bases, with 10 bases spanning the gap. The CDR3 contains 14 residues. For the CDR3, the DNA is TGTGCCTGGAGTGTATGGGGAGTGGGAAACACCATATATTTT. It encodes CAWSVWGVGNTIYF. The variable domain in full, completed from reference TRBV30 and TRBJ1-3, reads SQTIHQWPATLVQPVGSPLSLECTVEGTSNPNLYWYRQAAGRGLQLLFYSVGIGQISSEVPQNLSASRPQDRQFILSSKKLLLSDSGFYLCAWSVWGVGNTIYFGEGSWLTVV.

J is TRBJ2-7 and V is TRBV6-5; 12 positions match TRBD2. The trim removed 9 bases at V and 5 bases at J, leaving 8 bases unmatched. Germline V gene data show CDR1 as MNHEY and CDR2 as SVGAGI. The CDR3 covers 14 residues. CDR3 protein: CARIRLAGVNEQYF. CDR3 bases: TGTGCCAGGATAAGACTAGCGGGAGTGAACGAGCAGTACTTC.

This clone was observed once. The CDR3 DNA follows: TGTGCCAGCAGCTTAGGCGCCGGGACTCCCTACGAGCAGTACTTC. Amino acids: CASSLGAGTPYEQYF. The rearrangement joins TRBV7-2 to TRBJ2-7; D possibly corresponds to TRBD2 (6 bases). Germline V CDR1 and CDR2: SGHTA, FQGNSA. CDR3 length: 15 amino acids. Trimming removed 1 base from V and 2 bases from J, with 12 bases in between.

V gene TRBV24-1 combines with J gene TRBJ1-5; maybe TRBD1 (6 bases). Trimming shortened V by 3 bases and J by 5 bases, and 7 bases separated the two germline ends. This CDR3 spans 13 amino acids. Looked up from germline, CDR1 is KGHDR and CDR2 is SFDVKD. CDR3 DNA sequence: TGTGCCACCAGTGATACAGGGTATCAGCCCCAGCATTTT. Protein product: CATSDTGYQPQHF.

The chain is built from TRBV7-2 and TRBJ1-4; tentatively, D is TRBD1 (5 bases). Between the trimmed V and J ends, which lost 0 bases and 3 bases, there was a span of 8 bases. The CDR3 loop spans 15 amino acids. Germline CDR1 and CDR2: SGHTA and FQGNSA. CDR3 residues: CASSLATGSNEKLFF. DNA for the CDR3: TGTGCCAGCAGCTTAGCCACAGGATCTAATGAAAAACTGTTTTTT.

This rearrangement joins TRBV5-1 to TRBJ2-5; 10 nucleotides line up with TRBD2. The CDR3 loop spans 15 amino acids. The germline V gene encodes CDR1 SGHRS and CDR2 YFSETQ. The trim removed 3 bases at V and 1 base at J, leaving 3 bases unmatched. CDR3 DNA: TGCGCCAGCAGCTCCCTAGCGGGGGCCCAAGAGACCCAGTACTTC. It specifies CASSSLAGAQETQYF.

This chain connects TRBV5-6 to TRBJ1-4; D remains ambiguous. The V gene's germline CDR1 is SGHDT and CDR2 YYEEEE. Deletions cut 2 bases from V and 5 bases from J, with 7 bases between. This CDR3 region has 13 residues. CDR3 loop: CASSFGENEKLFF. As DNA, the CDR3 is TGTGCCAGCAGCTTCGGGGAAAATGAAAAACTGTTTTTT.

The CDR3 coding sequence is TGTGCCAGCAGTTTGGGGGCAGTTGCCCTGAACACTGAAGCTTTCTTT. This translates into CASSLGAVALNTEAFF. V and J are TRBV27 and TRBJ1-1; TRBD1 is a possible D gene (6 bases). Germline CDR1 is MNHEY and CDR2 is SMNVEV (reference sequence). V was pared by 3 bases and J by 0 bases, with 14 bases between. This CDR3 is 16 amino acids long.

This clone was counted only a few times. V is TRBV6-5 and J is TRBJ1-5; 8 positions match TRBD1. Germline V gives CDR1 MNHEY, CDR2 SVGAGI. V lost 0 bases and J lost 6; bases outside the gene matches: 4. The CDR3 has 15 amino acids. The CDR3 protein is CASSYSSTGGQPQHF. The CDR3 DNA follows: TGTGCCAGCAGTTACTCTAGTACAGGGGGTCAGCCCCAGCATTTT.

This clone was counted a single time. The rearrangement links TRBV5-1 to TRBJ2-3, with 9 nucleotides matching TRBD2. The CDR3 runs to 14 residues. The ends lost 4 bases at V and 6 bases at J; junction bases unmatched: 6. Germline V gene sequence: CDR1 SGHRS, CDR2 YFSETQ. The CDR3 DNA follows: TGCGCCAGCAGCGAGACTAGCGGCGGGGATACGCAGTATTTT. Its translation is CASSETSGGDTQYF.

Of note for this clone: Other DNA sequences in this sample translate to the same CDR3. The chain's CDR3 is CASRTRGAGTDTQYF. CDR3 nucleotides: TGTGCCAGTAGGACCCGGGGGGCGGGCACAGATACGCAGTATTTT. The chain uses TRBV19 and TRBJ2-3, with D perhaps matching TRBD2 (7 bases). CDR1 and CDR2 (germline): LNHDA, SQIVND (reference sequence). V was trimmed by 6 bases and J by 1 base, leaving 14 bases between them. This CDR3 is built from 15 residues.

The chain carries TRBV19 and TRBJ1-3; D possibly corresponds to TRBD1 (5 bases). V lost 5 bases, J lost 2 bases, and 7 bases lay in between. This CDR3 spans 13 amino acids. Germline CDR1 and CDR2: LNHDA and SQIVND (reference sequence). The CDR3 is CASSPGTGNTIYF. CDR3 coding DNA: TGTGCCAGTAGTCCAGGGACTGGAAACACCATATATTTT.

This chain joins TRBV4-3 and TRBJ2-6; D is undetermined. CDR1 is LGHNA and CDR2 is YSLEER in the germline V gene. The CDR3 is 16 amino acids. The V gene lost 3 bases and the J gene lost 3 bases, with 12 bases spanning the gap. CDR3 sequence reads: CASSHRTGVGANVLTF. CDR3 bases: TGCGCCAGCAGCCACCGAACCGGAGTTGGGGCCAACGTCCTGACTTTC.

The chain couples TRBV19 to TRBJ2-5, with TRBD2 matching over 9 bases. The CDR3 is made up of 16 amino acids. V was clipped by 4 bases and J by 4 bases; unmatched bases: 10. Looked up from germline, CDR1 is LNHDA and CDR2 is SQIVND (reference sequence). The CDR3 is CASSTSGLALGETQYF. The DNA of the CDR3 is TGTGCCAGTAGTACATCGGGACTAGCTCTCGGAGAGACCCAGTACTTC.

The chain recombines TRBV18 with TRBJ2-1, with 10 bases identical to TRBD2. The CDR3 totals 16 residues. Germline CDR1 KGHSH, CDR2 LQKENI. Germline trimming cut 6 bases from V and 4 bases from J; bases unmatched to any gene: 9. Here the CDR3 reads CASSGIAGGGYNEQFF. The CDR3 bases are TGTGCCAGCTCGGGGATAGCGGGAGGAGGTTACAATGAGCAGTTCTTC.

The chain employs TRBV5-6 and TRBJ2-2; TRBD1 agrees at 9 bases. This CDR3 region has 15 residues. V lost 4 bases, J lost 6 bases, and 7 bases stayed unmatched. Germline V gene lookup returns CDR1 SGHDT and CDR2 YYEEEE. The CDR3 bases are TGTGCCAGCAGCCTAGGGACAGGGAGGGCCGGGGAGCTGTTTTTT. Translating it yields CASSLGTGRAGELFF.

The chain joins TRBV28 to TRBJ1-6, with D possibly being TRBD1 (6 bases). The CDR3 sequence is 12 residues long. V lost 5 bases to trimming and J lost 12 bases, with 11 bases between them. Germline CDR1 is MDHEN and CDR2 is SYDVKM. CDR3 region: CASSARGVPLHF. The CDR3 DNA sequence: TGTGCCAGCAGTGCCAGGGGCGTACCCCTCCACTTT.

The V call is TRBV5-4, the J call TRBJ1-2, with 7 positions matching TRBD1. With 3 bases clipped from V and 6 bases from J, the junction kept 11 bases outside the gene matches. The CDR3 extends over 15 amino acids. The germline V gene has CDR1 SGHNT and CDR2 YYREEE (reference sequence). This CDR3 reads CASSSPHRGVDGYTF. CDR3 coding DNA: TGTGCCAGCAGCTCACCACACAGGGGAGTAGATGGCTACACCTTC.

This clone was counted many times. CDR3 region: CAILDRGSYEQYF. DNA for the CDR3: TGTGCCATCCTAGACAGGGGGTCGTACGAGCAGTACTTC. This rearrangement joins TRBV10-3 to TRBJ2-7; 9 bases line up with TRBD1. V lost 8 bases, J lost 4 bases, and 6 bases stayed unmatched. This CDR3 region has 13 residues. Germline values: CDR1 ENHRY, CDR2 SYGVKD.

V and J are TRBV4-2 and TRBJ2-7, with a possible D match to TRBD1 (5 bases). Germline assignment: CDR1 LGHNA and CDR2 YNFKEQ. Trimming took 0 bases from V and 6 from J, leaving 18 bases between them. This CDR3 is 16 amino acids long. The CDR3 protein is CASSQETGQGIGEQYF. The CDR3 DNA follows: TGTGCCAGCAGCCAAGAAACCGGGCAGGGAATCGGCGAGCAGTACTTC.

The CDR3 DNA reads as TGTGCCAGCAGCTTAGGGGCCGGGGTCGGAAACACCATATATTTT. It codes for CASSLGAGVGNTIYF. The chain carries TRBV7-6 and TRBJ1-3, with D unresolved. The CDR3 extends over 15 amino acids. CDR1 and CDR2 from the germline V gene are SGHVS and FNYEAQ. Trimming pared 1 base from V and 4 bases from J, leaving 11 bases between.

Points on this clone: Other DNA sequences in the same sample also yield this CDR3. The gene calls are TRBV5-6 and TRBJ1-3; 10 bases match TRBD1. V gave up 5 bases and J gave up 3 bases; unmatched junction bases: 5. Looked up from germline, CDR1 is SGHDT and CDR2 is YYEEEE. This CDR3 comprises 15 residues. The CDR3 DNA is TGTGCCAGCAGAGGCGACAGGGGGCTTGGAAACACCATATATTTT. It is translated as CASRGDRGLGNTIYF.

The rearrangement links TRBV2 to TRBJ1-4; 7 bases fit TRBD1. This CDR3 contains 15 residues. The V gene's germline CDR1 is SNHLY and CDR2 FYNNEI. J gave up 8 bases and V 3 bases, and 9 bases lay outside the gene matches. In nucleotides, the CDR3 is TGTGCCAGCAGTGAGCGAACAGGGGTTATAGAAAAACTGTTTTTT. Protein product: CASSERTGVIEKLFF.

The CDR3 reads CASSTGRGANVLTF. For the CDR3, the DNA is TGTGCCAGCAGTACAGGGCGCGGGGCCAACGTCCTGACTTTC. The chain combines TRBV28 with TRBJ2-6; possibly TRBD1 for D (6 bases). The CDR3 runs to 14 residues. Germline CDR1 and CDR2: MDHEN and SYDVKM. V dropped 5 bases and J dropped 4 bases, with 9 bases sitting between them.

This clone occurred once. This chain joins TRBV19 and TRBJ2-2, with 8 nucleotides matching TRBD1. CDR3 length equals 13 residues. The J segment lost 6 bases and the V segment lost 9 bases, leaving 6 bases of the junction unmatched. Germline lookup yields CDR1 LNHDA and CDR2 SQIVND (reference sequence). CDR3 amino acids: CASRTGFAGELFF. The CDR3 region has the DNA TGTGCCAGCCGGACAGGGTTCGCCGGGGAGCTGTTTTTT.